Reported below is one T cell receptor (beta chain). Its antigen is unknown. This sample stems from a study of shared clonotypes between healthy human individuals. Overall study findings and caveats: Compared with clonotypes that all four donors shared, non-shared clonotypes had lower generation probabilities.

The V segment lost 7 bases and the J segment 5 bases; nucleotides outside the gene matches: 7. CDR1 is MNHNY and CDR2 is SVGAGI in the germline V gene (reference sequence). The CDR3 spans 14 residues. CD45RA+ naive and CD45RA-negative memory subsets were separated from CD4+ cells. Genomic DNA belonging to each subset was distributed in equal measure over several immunoSEQ plates. Original data processing: In the immunoSEQ data, sequences were junction-only and lacked quality scores, so filtering differed. TCRdb keeps only in-frame clones here, not all; method: immunoSEQ multiplex PCR. V and J calls and clone size follow that table, whereas D and trimming were derived from the DNA. The sample shows 950,000 to 1,100,000 clones, about 77% of them seen only once.

Sequenced sample: memory CD4+ T cells sorted from blood. Subset noted: CD45RA-negative fraction. This TCR was sampled from a man in his late teens or twenties in good health. The chain is built from TRBV6-6 and TRBJ2-1, with 8 nucleotides matching TRBD1. The CDR3 DNA sequence: TGTGCCAGCAATGACAGGGGCCCCAACAATGAGCAGTTCTTC. Translated, it gives CASNDRGPNNEQFF.